The clone carrying this T cell receptor (beta chain) was observed many times. MiXCR, applied by TCRdb to the RT-PCR reads, yields one record per CDR3 protein. The repertoire has more than 600,000 distinct CDR3 sequences, approximately 14% of them found once; the top ten carry 3.6%. Unmatched junction bases numbered 7, after V lost 2 bases and J lost 10 bases. In germline, CDR1 is DFQATT, CDR2 SNEGSKA (reference sequence). The CDR3 runs 14 residues. This sequence was found in a female donor in good health, serving as a healthy control. Sequencing used memory CD4+ T cells from blood. The gene calls are TRBV20-1 and TRBJ1-6; 8 positions match TRBD1. CDR3 sequence reads: CSARPTGESSPLHF. Here the CDR3 DNA reads TGCAGTGCTAGACCGACAGGGGAAAGCTCACCCCTCCACTTT.